The next 3 T cell receptor beta chains were all read from a single sample in a study of OX40 agonist ivuxolimab in advanced cancers. The library was built by means of the immunoSEQ multiplex PCR assay. TCRdb took over this immuneACCESS table, retaining in-frame rearrangements with V and J assigned. Such tables are incomplete; in checked studies, under half of the missing clones stem from an unresolved V gene, and the remainder is unexplained. The sample profile shows more than 35,000 clones; roughly 89% of them were found once. Clones ranked in the top ten supply 0.5% to 0.65% of the sample. The material was CD4+ or CD8+ T cells sorted from blood, obtained in a trial of the OX40 agonist ivuxolimab. Receptors originate from an adult with an advanced solid tumor such as melanoma, head and neck, liver or kidney cancer.

This chain links TRBV5-6 with TRBJ2-7, with 7 bases identical to TRBD1. In germline, CDR1 is SGHDT, CDR2 YYEEEE. V gave up 4 bases and J gave up 3 bases; unmatched junction bases: 7. The length of the CDR3 is 14 residues. In DNA, the CDR3 is TGTGCCAGCAGCCTCCGGGACAGAAACTACGAGCAGTACTTC. It encodes CASSLRDRNYEQYF.

The V gene is TRBV2, the J gene TRBJ2-3; TRBD2 matches 9 bases. After removal of 6 bases from V and 3 bases from J, the junction contained 4 bases not matched to a gene. CDR3 length equals 14 residues. Germline V gives CDR1 SNHLY, CDR2 FYNNEI. CDR3 residues: CASRKAGGTDTQYF. CDR3 in DNA: TGTGCCAGCAGAAAAGCGGGGGGAACAGATACGCAGTATTTT.

The J gene is TRBJ2-3, the V gene TRBV6-4; the match to TRBD1 covers 7 bases. V was pared by 3 bases and J by 8 bases, with 5 bases of the junction left unmatched. Per germline, CDR1 MRHNA and CDR2 SNTAGT. The CDR3 is made up of 13 amino acids. The CDR3 nucleotides read TGTGCCAGCAGTGAACAGGGGCACGGTACGCAGTATTTT. Residues: CASSEQGHGTQYF.